This is a list of T cell receptor beta chains from one sample in a study of CD8 T cells in ankylosing spondylitis. MiXCR was run by TCRdb on the 5' RACE reads, yielding one entry per CDR3 protein. Of about 160,000 distinct CDR3 sequences in the sample, around 43% were seen once. The specimen was synovial fluid, either unsorted or a sorted T cell fraction (not recorded which). These receptors all come from a male donor with ankylosing spondylitis. CDR3s include the opening cysteine and the closing phenylalanine or tryptophan. Each record gives: CDR3 DNA, CDR3 protein, V gene, D gene, J gene, clone size. The D gene is left open where the match is weak. Clone size appears in some rows only: once, few, many, or a class for an expanded clone.

cdr3_nt: TGTGCCAGCTACAGGGGGCCTATCTACGAGCAGTACTTC; cdr3_aa: CASYRGPIYEQYF; v_call: TRBV2; d_call: TRBD1; j_call: TRBJ2-7; clone_size: NA
cdr3_nt: TGCGCCAGCAGCCAAGGAGGAGGGACAGGAACCTACAATGAGCAGTTCTTC; cdr3_aa: CASSQGGGTGTYNEQFF; v_call: TRBV4-1; d_call: TRBD1; j_call: TRBJ2-1; clone_size: NA
cdr3_nt: TGTGCCAGCAGCGACGGGACAGGGAGAGAGACCCAGTACTTC; cdr3_aa: CASSDGTGRETQYF; v_call: TRBV11-2; d_call: TRBD1; j_call: TRBJ2-5; clone_size: many
cdr3_nt: TGTGCCAGCAGCTTAGGGCTGGGAGGGAGGGAGACCCAGTACTTC; cdr3_aa: CASSLGLGGRETQYF; v_call: TRBV11-2; d_call: TRBD2; j_call: TRBJ2-5; clone_size: NA
cdr3_nt: TGTGCCATCACCGGATCTAACACCGGGGTGCTGTTTTTT; cdr3_aa: CAITGSNTGVLFF; v_call: TRBV10-3; d_call: NA; j_call: TRBJ2-2; clone_size: NA
cdr3_nt: TGTGCCAGCAGCCAAGGCGGTAGCGGGAGATTTTGGAATGAGCAGTTCTTC; cdr3_aa: CASSQGGSGRFWNEQFF; v_call: TRBV14; d_call: TRBD2; j_call: TRBJ2-1; clone_size: NA
cdr3_nt: TGCGCCAGCAGCCGAGGACCCGGGTACCTCTCTGGAAACACCATATATTTT; cdr3_aa: CASSRGPGYLSGNTIYF; v_call: TRBV4-1; d_call: NA; j_call: TRBJ1-3; clone_size: NA
cdr3_nt: TGCGCCAGCAGCCAGAGGGGAACAGGGCAGAGGGGCTACACCTTC; cdr3_aa: CASSQRGTGQRGYTF; v_call: TRBV4-1; d_call: NA; j_call: TRBJ1-2; clone_size: NA
cdr3_nt: TGCGCCAGCAGCGCAGGACTAGCGGGAGGGAGAGACAACGAGCAGTACTTC; cdr3_aa: CASSAGLAGGRDNEQYF; v_call: TRBV4-3; d_call: TRBD2; j_call: TRBJ2-7; clone_size: NA
cdr3_nt: TGCGCCAGCAGGGCTAGCGGTGTATACAATGAGCAGTTCTTC; cdr3_aa: CASRASGVYNEQFF; v_call: TRBV5-1; d_call: TRBD2; j_call: TRBJ2-1; clone_size: NA
cdr3_nt: TGTGCCAGCAGCCGAACCGGATACAGGGTCCAGCCCCAGCATTTT; cdr3_aa: CASSRTGYRVQPQHF; v_call: TRBV4-2; d_call: NA; j_call: TRBJ1-5; clone_size: NA
cdr3_nt: TGTGCCAGCAGCTTAAGGCGACAGGACGGGGAGCTGTTTTTT; cdr3_aa: CASSLRRQDGELFF; v_call: TRBV7-3; d_call: NA; j_call: TRBJ2-2; clone_size: NA
cdr3_nt: TGCGCCAGCAGCCCCCGGGAAGGGGACAATGAGCAGTTCTTC; cdr3_aa: CASSPREGDNEQFF; v_call: TRBV4-1; d_call: NA; j_call: TRBJ2-1; clone_size: many
cdr3_nt: TGTGCCAGCAGCCCCTGGACTAGCGGGGATGAGCAGTTCTTC; cdr3_aa: CASSPWTSGDEQFF; v_call: TRBV9; d_call: TRBD2; j_call: TRBJ2-1; clone_size: NA
cdr3_nt: TGTGCCAGCAGCTCGACCCACGATAGCCCCTACACCTTC; cdr3_aa: CASSSTHDSPYTF; v_call: TRBV7-9; d_call: NA; j_call: TRBJ1-2; clone_size: NA
cdr3_nt: TGTGCCAGCTCACCTCGGAATAGGGGAATCGAGCAGTACTTC; cdr3_aa: CASSPRNRGIEQYF; v_call: TRBV18; d_call: NA; j_call: TRBJ2-7; clone_size: NA
cdr3_nt: TGCGCCAGCAGCTTGGAAGGGGTTTACGCTGAAGCTTTCTTT; cdr3_aa: CASSLEGVYAEAFF; v_call: TRBV5-1; d_call: NA; j_call: TRBJ1-1; clone_size: NA
cdr3_nt: TGCAGTGCTCCCGAGGGCAACATGAACACTGAAGCTTTCTTT; cdr3_aa: CSAPEGNMNTEAFF; v_call: TRBV20-1; d_call: NA; j_call: TRBJ1-1; clone_size: NA
cdr3_nt: TGCAGCGTTGAAGACTCTCCGTTTGGGAACCAAGAGACCCAGTACTTC; cdr3_aa: CSVEDSPFGNQETQYF; v_call: TRBV29-1; d_call: NA; j_call: TRBJ2-5; clone_size: NA
cdr3_nt: TGTGCCATCAAAAGAGGGACACTGAACACTGAAGCTTTCTTT; cdr3_aa: CAIKRGTLNTEAFF; v_call: TRBV10-3; d_call: NA; j_call: TRBJ1-1; clone_size: once
cdr3_nt: TGTGCCAGCAGCAAAAGGTTGATTGGATTTTGGAACGAGCAGTACTTC; cdr3_aa: CASSKRLIGFWNEQYF; v_call: TRBV21-1; d_call: NA; j_call: TRBJ2-7; clone_size: few
cdr3_nt: TGCAGTGCTAGAGGACTAGATGAAAACATTCAGTACTTC; cdr3_aa: CSARGLDENIQYF; v_call: TRBV20-1; d_call: NA; j_call: TRBJ2-4; clone_size: NA
cdr3_nt: TGTGCCATGAGTGGCGAGAACAGGGGAAGCTCCTACGAGCAGTACTTC; cdr3_aa: CAMSGENRGSSYEQYF; v_call: TRBV10-3; d_call: TRBD1; j_call: TRBJ2-7; clone_size: NA
cdr3_nt: TGTGCCATCACCTCCGGGACGTATCCCTACGAGCAGTACTTC; cdr3_aa: CAITSGTYPYEQYF; v_call: TRBV10-3; d_call: NA; j_call: TRBJ2-7; clone_size: NA
cdr3_nt: TGTGCCAGCAGTTCAATCCCGGGACAGGGCACAGATACGCAGTATTTT; cdr3_aa: CASSSIPGQGTDTQYF; v_call: TRBV27; d_call: TRBD1; j_call: TRBJ2-3; clone_size: many
cdr3_nt: TGCAGCGCCGGGACAGGGACCGGGGAGCTGCTTTTT; cdr3_aa: CSAGTGTGELLF; v_call: TRBV29-1; d_call: TRBD1; j_call: TRBJ2-2; clone_size: NA
cdr3_nt: TGTGCCAGCAGCTACTGGAACACCGGGGAGCTGTTTTTT; cdr3_aa: CASSYWNTGELFF; v_call: TRBV7-2; d_call: NA; j_call: TRBJ2-2; clone_size: NA
cdr3_nt: TGTGCCAGCAGTGACCCGGGACAGATTTATGGCTACACCTTC; cdr3_aa: CASSDPGQIYGYTF; v_call: TRBV2; d_call: TRBD1; j_call: TRBJ1-2; clone_size: few